This T cell receptor beta chain was sequenced for a study of T cells in Graves' hyperthyroidism and ophthalmopathy. For the study at large: Peripheral blood was collected at initial diagnosis, before any treatment.

This clonotype was recorded a few times. Its specificity is not known. V was shortened by 3 bases and J by 0 bases, with 11 bases between the two germline ends. Germline V lookup: CDR1 KGHDR, CDR2 SFDVKD. The CDR3 contains 16 residues. Overall study results and limits: Expanded thyroid clonotypes (above 0.001) were mostly also found in blood. Median prediction lead before ophthalmopathy onset was around 7 months with the model.

The CDR3 regions of TCR beta were amplified from RNA transcripts. A set of HTBI primers served as the primers for a first-round RT-PCR of the TCR CDR3. TCRdb re-analysed the multiplex PCR reads in MiXCR, keeping a single row per CDR3 protein. The data hold approximately 640,000 distinct CDR3 sequences, with around 15% observed a single time. Sequencing was performed on blood. This TCR was sampled from a woman in her 30s with Graves' hyperthyroidism. The rearrangement uses TRBV24-1 and TRBJ1-5, with a possible D match to TRBD1 (5 bases). The CDR3 is CATSDPGEGSNQPQHF. CDR3 in DNA: TGTGCCACCAGTGATCCGGGGGAGGGTAGCAATCAGCCCCAGCATTTT.